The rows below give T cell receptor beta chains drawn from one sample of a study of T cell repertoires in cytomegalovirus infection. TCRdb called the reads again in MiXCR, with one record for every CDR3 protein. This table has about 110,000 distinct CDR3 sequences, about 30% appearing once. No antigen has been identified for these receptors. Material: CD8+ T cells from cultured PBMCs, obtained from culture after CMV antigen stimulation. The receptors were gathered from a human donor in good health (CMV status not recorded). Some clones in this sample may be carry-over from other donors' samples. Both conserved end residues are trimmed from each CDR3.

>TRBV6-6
ASSYGGDRIRAEAF
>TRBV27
ASSSQGHEQY
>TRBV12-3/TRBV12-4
ASSPWGSEYNEQF
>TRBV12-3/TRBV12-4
ASSLKWSASGTEAF
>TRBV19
ASSSPETSYEQY
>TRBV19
ASSLFDRETQY
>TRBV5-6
ASSHSGAASYEQY
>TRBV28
ASSRPKETQY
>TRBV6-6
ASSPTGNSDTQY
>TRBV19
ASSWTGSYGYT
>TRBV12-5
GIPAGELF
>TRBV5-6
ASSLVRGPLFEGSN
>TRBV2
ASPRGQGHEQY
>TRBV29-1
SVHNREVDEQY
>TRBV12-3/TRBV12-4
ASSGQGLNTEAF
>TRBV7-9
ASSFTGLNEKLF
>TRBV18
ASSHETGGYNEQF
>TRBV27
ASSLSGWGNEKLF
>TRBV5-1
ASSLGALWHPVFGSYVQY
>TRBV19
ASSIVPGVHEQY
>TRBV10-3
AISDLTGGHTEAF
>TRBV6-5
ASSYIGTGNNEQF
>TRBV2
ASRPGQGEYPDTQY
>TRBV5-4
ASSQGLAGATYEQY
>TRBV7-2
ASSLDGPLDTQY
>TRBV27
ASSLTIGANVLT
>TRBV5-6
ASSLQGSYNEQF
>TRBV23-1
ASGRDNPYGYT
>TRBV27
ATLPGYSNQPQH
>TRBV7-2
ASSLVAGGFTDTQY
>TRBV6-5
ASSYSGTGYEQY
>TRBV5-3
ASSLRRGTDTQY
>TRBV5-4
ASSLVAGDGNEQF
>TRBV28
ASSVWALTDLHFDYGYT
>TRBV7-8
ASGGVSYYEQF
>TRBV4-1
ASSQDRGDFNQPQH
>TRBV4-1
ASSSMTIWDEQY
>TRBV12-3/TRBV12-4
ASNKRGQGSTDTQY
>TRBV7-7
ASSQGPGAQETQY
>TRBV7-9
ASSSLGDTSNSPLH
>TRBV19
ASSWGTSYNEQF
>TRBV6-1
ASNPQGINTEAF
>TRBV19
AIGDGYSNQPQH
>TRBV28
ASNPEAGQGYYEQY
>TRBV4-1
ASSHRQGLLTEAF
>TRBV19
ASSIGGLGVPQH
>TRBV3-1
ASRRTGEDTQY
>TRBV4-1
ASSPWDSDNEKLF
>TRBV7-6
ASSFGSAFGYT
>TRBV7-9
ASSSLLDPGRNYNEQF
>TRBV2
ASSEVAAPAYGYT
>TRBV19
ASSPGLLEAF
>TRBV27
ASSSSGTSFNEQF
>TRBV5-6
ASSLAPPGIEQF
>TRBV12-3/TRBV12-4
ASTLGSYNEQF
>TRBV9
ASSASGGENQPQH
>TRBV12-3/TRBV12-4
ASSSGTVYEQY